The 8 T cell receptor beta chains reported below all come from one sample, sequenced in a study of shared clonotypes between healthy human individuals. Assay used: immunoSEQ multiplex PCR; TCRdb lists only in-frame clones, some missing. The sample has 2 million to 2.5 million clones; over 90% are singletons. Source material: naive CD4+ T cells from PBMCs. Subset in this sample: CD45RA+ positively selected. These TCRs come from a man aged 18-30 years in good health. Some clones in this sample may be carry-over from other donors' samples.

V gene TRBV7-8 combines with J gene TRBJ1-1, with D possibly TRBD1 on 5 matching bases. Germline loops: CDR1 SGHVS, CDR2 FQNEAQ. Trimming cost V 7 bases and J 6 bases, with 24 bases left between them. The CDR3 is 16 residues long. The DNA for the CDR3 is TGTGCCAGCACCAAGATCTTGTTTAGGGGATCAGCTGAAGCTTTCTTT. The encoded protein is CASTKILFRGSAEAFF.

The V and J genes are TRBV5-1 and TRBJ2-1; D is ambiguous. CDR1 and CDR2 (germline): SGHRS, YFSETQ. The CDR3 sequence is 14 residues long. The ends were cut back, 7 bases at V and 5 bases at J, with 16 bases in the middle. CDR3 region: CASALGQPNNEQFF. The CDR3 DNA follows: TGCGCCAGCGCCCTAGGGCAACCTAACAATGAGCAGTTCTTC.

The CDR3 spells CASSRDGGVGTEAFF. The CDR3 nucleotides read TGTGCCAGCAGCCGCGACGGCGGGGTAGGCACTGAAGCTTTCTTT. This chain uses TRBV16 with TRBJ1-1; D gene unclear. Germline CDR1 KGHSY, CDR2 FQNENV. The CDR3 runs to 15 residues. V lost 4 bases to trimming and J lost 4 bases, with 16 bases between them.

CDR3 protein: CASSLIGRETQYF. DNA of the CDR3: TGTGCCAGCAGTTTAATCGGTCGAGAGACCCAGTACTTC. The chain recombines TRBV28 with TRBJ2-5; D call uncertain. The V gene lost 2 bases and the J gene lost 4 bases, with 8 bases spanning the gap. There are 13 residues in the CDR3. Per germline, CDR1 MDHEN and CDR2 SYDVKM.

The rearrangement uses TRBV5-4 and TRBJ2-3, with 8 positions matching TRBD2. Per the germline V gene, CDR1 is SGHNT and CDR2 is YYREEE (reference sequence). The CDR3 length is 15 residues. The V segment lost 0 bases and the J segment 5 bases; nucleotides outside the gene matches: 5. The CDR3 DNA follows: TGTGCCAGCAGCTTGGTTGCGGGAGGACGAGATACGCAGTATTTT. Translating it yields CASSLVAGGRDTQYF.

The V and J genes are TRBV27 and TRBJ2-3; D is undetermined. The CDR3 is made up of 16 amino acids. The V and J ends lost 2 bases and 4 bases respectively, with 16 bases between them. Germline CDR1 MNHEY, CDR2 SMNVEV (reference sequence). This CDR3 is CASSLIWERLPDTQYF. CDR3 coding DNA: TGTGCCAGCAGTTTAATTTGGGAACGGCTTCCAGATACGCAGTATTTT.

The CDR3 reads CATGQGSYGYTF. For the CDR3, the DNA is TGTGCCACCGGACAGGGATCCTATGGCTACACCTTC. V gene TRBV6-5 combines with J gene TRBJ1-2; 8 nucleotides line up with TRBD1. CDR3 size: 12 residues. The trim removed 10 bases at V and 4 bases at J, leaving 5 bases unmatched. The germline gives CDR1 MNHEY, CDR2 SVGAGI.

The gene calls are TRBV5-4 and TRBJ1-1; D uncertain. The CDR3 totals 16 residues. CDR1 and CDR2 (germline): SGHNT, YYREEE (reference sequence). Trimming removed 4 bases from V and 0 bases from J, with 16 bases in between. The CDR3 nucleotides are TGTGCCAGCAGCCCAACGGCAGAGAGGTTGAACACTGAAGCTTTCTTT. Translated, it gives CASSPTAERLNTEAFF.